A selection of T cell receptor beta chains follows, all from one sample in a study of chemoradiotherapy in HPV16-positive cancers. Sequencing used immunoSEQ multiplex PCR; TCRdb keeps in-frame clones, though not all of them. The table shows 30,000 or so clones, with 70% to 90% occurring only once. The source material was blood, sampled from a patient who underwent chemoradiotherapy. All receptors come from a human donor with HPV-associated anogenital cancer. Each CDR3 is given with its conserved first and last residue. Each record gives: clone size, CDR3 length, V gene, D gene, J gene, CDR3 DNA, CDR3 protein. D genes are given only for firm matches. Size values are once, few and many counts, or a class for expanded clones, and some rows have none.

once	15	TRBV9	NA	TRBJ1-2	TGTGCCAGCAGCGTAGAGGGTCGAGCTAACTATGGCTACACCTTC	CASSVEGRANYGYTF
NA	14	TRBV6-5	NA	TRBJ1-5	TGTGCCAGCAGAGGGACGGTTGGGAATCAGCCCCAGCATTTT	CASRGTVGNQPQHF
NA	14	TRBV5-1	NA	TRBJ2-5	TGCGCCAGCAGCTTACCGCGGGGCCAAGAGACCCAGTACTTC	CASSLPRGQETQYF
NA	13	TRBV28	NA	TRBJ1-4	TGTGCCAGCACGTGGGGCAGTAAGGAAAAACTGTTTTTT	CASTWGSKEKLFF
NA	13	TRBV19	NA	TRBJ1-5	TGTGCCAGCTTAGACAACAACGGACAGCCCCAGCATTTT	CASLDNNGQPQHF
NA	18	TRBV7-9	TRBD2	TRBJ2-3	TGTGCCAGCAGCCCACGGTGGAGCGGGGGGATAAGCACAGATACGCAGTATTTT	CASSPRWSGGISTDTQYF
few	14	TRBV7-3	NA	TRBJ2-2	TGTGCCAGCAGCTCGTCTGGGGCCGTCGGGGAGCTGTTTTTT	CASSSSGAVGELFF
once	15	TRBV7-6	NA	TRBJ2-2	TGTGCCAGCAGCTCATCTACACTTACTCCCGGGGAGCTGTTTTTT	CASSSSTLTPGELFF
NA	15	TRBV7-2	TRBD1	TRBJ1-2	TGTGCCAGCAACTTCCGACAGGGGGCTTACTATGGCTACACCTTC	CASNFRQGAYYGYTF
NA	15	TRBV5-8	NA	TRBJ2-7	TGTGCCAGCAGCCGTCTCGTAGGTGTCTCCTACGAGCAGTACTTC	CASSRLVGVSYEQYF
NA	17	TRBV27	TRBD1	TRBJ1-6	TGTGCCAGCAGTCTGCGACAGGGGAAATCGGAAAATTCACCCCTCCACTTT	CASSLRQGKSENSPLHF
few	15	TRBV10-3	TRBD1	TRBJ1-5	TGTGCCACCGAGACACAGGGGGTCGGCAATCAGCCCCAGCATTTT	CATETQGVGNQPQHF
NA	12	TRBV29-1	NA	TRBJ2-1	TGCAGCGTTGAAGATCTTGGGGATGAGCAGTTCTTC	CSVEDLGDEQFF
NA	14	TRBV15	TRBD1	TRBJ2-5	TGTGCCACCAGCCGGGGACAGTCACAAGAGACCCAGTACTTC	CATSRGQSQETQYF
NA	15	TRBV25-1	TRBD1	TRBJ1-6	TGTGCCAGCAGTGAAGGGGGACAGATTAATTCACCCCTCCACTTT	CASSEGGQINSPLHF